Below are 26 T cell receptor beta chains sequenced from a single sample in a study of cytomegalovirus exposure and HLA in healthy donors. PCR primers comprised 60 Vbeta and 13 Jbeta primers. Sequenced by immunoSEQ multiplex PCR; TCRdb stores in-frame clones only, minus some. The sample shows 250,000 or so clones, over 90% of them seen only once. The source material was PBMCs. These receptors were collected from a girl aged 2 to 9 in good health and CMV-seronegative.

The CDR3 DNA reads TGTGCCAGTAGTCCCGGGACAGGGGTTGGTACTGAAGCTTTCTTT. Its protein is CASSPGTGVGTEAFF. V usage is TRBV19 and J usage is TRBJ1-1, with 10 bases matching TRBD1. V dropped 5 bases and J dropped 5; count of bases not matched to a gene: 8. CDR1 and CDR2 (germline): LNHDA, SQIVND (reference sequence). There are 15 residues in the CDR3.

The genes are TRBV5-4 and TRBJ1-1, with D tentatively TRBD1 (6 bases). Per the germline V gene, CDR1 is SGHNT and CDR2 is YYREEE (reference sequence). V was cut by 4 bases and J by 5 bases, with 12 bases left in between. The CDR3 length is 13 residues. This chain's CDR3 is CASSASQGTEAFF. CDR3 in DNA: TGTGCCAGCAGCGCTTCTCAGGGGACTGAAGCTTTCTTT.

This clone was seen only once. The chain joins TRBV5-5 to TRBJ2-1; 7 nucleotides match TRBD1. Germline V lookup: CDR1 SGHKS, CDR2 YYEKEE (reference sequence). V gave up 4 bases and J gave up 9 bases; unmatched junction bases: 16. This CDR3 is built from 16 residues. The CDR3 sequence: CASSAPGQTFSGEQFF. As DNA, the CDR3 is TGTGCCAGCAGCGCGCCGGGACAGACCTTTTCGGGTGAGCAGTTCTTC.

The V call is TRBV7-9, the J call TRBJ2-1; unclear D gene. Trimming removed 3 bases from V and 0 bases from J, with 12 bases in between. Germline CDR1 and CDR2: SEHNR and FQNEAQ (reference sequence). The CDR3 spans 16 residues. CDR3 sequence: CASSFLTGRSYNEQFF. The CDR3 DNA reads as TGTGCCAGCAGCTTCCTGACTGGCCGCTCCTACAATGAGCAGTTCTTC.

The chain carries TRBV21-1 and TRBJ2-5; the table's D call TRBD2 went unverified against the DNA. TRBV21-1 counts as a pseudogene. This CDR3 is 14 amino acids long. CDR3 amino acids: CASSARGYQETQYF. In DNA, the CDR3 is TGTGCCAGCAGCGCTCGGGGGTACCAAGAGACCCAGTACTTC.

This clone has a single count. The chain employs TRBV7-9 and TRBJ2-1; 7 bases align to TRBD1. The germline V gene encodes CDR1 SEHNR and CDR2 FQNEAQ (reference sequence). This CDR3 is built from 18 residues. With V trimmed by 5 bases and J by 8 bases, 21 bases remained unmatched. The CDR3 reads CASSTRGQGGLRSHEQFF. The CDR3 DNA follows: TGTGCCAGCAGCACTAGAGGGCAAGGGGGCCTACGCAGCCATGAGCAGTTCTTC.

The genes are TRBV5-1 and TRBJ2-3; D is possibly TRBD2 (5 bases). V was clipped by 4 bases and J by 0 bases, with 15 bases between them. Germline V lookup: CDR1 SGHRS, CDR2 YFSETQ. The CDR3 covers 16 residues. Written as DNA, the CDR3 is TGCGCCAGCAGCCAGGCCCGAGGGATCAGCACAGATACGCAGTATTTT. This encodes CASSQARGISTDTQYF.

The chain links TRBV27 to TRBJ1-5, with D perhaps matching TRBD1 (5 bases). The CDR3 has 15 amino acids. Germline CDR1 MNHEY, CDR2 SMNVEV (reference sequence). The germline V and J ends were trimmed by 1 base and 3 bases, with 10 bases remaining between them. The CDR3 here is CASSLLAGSNQPQHF. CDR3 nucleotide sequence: TGTGCCAGCAGTTTATTGGCAGGGTCCAATCAGCCCCAGCATTTT.

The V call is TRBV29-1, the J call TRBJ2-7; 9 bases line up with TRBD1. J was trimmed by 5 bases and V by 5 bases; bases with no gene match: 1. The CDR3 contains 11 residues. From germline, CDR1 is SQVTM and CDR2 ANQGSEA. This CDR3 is CSVTGGDEQYF. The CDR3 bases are TGCAGCGTTACAGGGGGCGACGAGCAGTACTTC.

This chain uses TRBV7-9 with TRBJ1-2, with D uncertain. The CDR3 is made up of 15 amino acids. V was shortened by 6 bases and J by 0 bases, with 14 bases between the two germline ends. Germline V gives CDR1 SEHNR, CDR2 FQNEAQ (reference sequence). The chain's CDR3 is CASSSLRTPNYGYTF. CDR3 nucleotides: TGTGCCAGCAGTTCCTTGAGGACTCCTAACTATGGCTACACCTTC. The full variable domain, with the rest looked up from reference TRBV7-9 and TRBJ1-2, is DTGVSQNPRHKITKRGQNVTFRCDPISEHNRLYWYRQTLGQGPEFLTYFQNEAQLEKSRLLSDRFSAERPKGSFSTLEIQRTEQGDSAMYLCASSSLRTPNYGYTFGSGTRLTVV.

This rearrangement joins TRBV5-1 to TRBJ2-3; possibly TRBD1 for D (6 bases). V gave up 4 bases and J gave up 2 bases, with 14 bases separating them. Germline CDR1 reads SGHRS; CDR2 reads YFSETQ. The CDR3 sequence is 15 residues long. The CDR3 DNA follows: TGCGCCAGCAGCATGTCCGGGACATACACAGATACGCAGTATTTT. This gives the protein CASSMSGTYTDTQYF.

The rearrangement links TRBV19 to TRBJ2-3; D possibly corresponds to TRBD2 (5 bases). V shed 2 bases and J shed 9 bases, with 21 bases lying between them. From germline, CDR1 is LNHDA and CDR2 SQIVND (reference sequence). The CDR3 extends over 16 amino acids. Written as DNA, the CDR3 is TGTGCCAGTAGTATAAGAGGGCAGAGCACAGATATAACGCAGTATTTT. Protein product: CASSIRGQSTDITQYF.

CDR3 sequence reads: CSANSGGRNEQFF. The CDR3 bases are TGCAGCGCTAATAGCGGGGGGAGGAATGAGCAGTTCTTC. The chain links TRBV29-1 to TRBJ2-1, with TRBD2 matching over 10 bases. The length of the CDR3 is 13 residues. After removal of 7 bases from V and 7 bases from J, the junction contained 7 bases not matched to a gene. Looked up from germline, CDR1 is SQVTM and CDR2 is ANQGSEA.

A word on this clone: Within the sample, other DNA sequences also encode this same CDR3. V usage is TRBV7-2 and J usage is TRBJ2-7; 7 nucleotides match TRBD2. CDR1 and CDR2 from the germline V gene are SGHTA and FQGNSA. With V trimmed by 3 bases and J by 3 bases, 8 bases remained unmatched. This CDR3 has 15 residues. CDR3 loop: CASSLDFGRSYEQYF. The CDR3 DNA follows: TGTGCCAGCAGCTTGGATTTCGGGAGGAGCTACGAGCAGTACTTC. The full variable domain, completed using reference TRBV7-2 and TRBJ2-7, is GAGVSQSPSNKVTEKGKDVELRCDPISGHTALYWYRQSLGQGLEFLIYFQGNSAPDKSGLPSDRFSAERTGGSVSTLTIQRTQQEDSAVYLCASSLDFGRSYEQYFGPGTRLTVT.

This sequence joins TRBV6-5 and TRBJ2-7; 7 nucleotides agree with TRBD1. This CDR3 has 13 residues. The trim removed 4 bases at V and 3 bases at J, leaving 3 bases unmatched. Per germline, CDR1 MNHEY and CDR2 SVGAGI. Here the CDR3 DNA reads TGTGCCAGCAGTTTGGGACAGCTCTACGAGCAGTACTTC. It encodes CASSLGQLYEQYF.

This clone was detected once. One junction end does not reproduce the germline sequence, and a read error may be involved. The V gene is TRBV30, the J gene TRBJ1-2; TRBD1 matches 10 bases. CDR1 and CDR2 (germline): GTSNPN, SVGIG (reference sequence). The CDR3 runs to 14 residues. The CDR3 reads CAWSGLRDRGSQGF. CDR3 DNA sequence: TGTGCCTGGAGTGGATTGCGGGACAGGGGCAGTCAGGGCTTC.

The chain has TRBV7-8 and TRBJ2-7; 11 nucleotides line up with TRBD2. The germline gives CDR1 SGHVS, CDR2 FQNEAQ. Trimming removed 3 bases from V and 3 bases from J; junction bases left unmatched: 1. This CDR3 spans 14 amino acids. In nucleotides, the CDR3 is TGTGCCAGCAGCTTCACTAGCGGGAGCTACGAGCAGTACTTC. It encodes CASSFTSGSYEQYF.

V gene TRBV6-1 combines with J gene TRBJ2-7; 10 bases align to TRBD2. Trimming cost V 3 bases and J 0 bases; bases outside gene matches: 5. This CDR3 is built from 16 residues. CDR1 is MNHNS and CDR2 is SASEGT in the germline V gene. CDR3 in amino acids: CASSDTSGISSYEQYF. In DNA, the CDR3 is TGTGCCAGCAGTGATACTAGCGGGATTAGCTCCTACGAGCAGTACTTC.

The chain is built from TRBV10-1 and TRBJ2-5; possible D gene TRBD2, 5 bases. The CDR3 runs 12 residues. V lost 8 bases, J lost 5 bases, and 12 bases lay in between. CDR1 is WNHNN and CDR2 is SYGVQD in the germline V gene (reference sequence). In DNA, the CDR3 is TGCGCCAGCGGCGAGCGGAGCGAGACCCAGTACTTC. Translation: CASGERSETQYF.

CDR3 protein: CASSEIRGAETQYF. For the CDR3, the DNA is TGTGCCAGCAGTGAAATCCGGGGGGCGGAGACCCAGTACTTC. The rearrangement joins TRBV6-1 to TRBJ2-5; a possible D gene is TRBD2 (7 bases). The germline gives CDR1 MNHNS, CDR2 SASEGT. CDR3 length equals 14 residues. Trimming removed 2 bases from V and 5 bases from J, with 12 bases in between.

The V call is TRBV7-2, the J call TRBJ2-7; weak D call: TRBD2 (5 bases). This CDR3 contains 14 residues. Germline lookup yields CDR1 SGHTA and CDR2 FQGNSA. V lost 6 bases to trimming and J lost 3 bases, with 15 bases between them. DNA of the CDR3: TGTGCCAGCAGGGACCCCGGACTGAACTACGAGCAGTACTTC. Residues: CASRDPGLNYEQYF.

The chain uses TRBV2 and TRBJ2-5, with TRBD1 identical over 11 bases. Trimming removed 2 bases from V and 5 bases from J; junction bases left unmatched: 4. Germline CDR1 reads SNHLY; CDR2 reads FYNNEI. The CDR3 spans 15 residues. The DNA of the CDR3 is TGTGCCAGCAGTGAAAGGACAGGGGGCGGGGAGACCCAGTACTTC. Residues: CASSERTGGGETQYF. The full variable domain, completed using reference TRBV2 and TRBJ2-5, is EPEVTQTPSHQVTQMGQEVILRCVPISNHLYFYWYRQILGQKVEFLVSFYNNEISEKSEIFDDQFSVERPDGSNFTLKIRSTKLEDSAMYFCASSERTGGGETQYFGPGTRLLVL.

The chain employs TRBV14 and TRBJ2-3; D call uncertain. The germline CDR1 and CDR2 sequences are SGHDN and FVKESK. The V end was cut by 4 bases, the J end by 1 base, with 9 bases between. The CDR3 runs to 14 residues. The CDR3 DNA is TGTGCCAGCAGCCCCCTGAGAGGCACAGATACGCAGTATTTT. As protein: CASSPLRGTDTQYF.

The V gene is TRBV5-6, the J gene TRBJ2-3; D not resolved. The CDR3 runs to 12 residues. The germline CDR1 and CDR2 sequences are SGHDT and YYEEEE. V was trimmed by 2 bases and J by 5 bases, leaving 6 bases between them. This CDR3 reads CASSFGRDTQYF. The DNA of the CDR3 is TGTGCCAGCAGCTTTGGGCGAGATACGCAGTATTTT.

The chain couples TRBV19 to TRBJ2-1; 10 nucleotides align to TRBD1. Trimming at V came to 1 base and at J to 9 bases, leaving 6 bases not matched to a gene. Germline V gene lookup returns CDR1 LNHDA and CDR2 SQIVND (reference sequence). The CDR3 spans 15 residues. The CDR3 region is CASSIGTGGLGEQFF. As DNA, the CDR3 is TGTGCCAGTAGTATAGGGACAGGGGGTCTAGGTGAGCAGTTCTTC.

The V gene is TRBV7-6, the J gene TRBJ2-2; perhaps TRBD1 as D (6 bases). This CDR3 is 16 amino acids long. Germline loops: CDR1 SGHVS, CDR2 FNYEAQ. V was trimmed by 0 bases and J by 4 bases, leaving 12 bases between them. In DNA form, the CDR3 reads TGTGCCAGCAGCTTAGCGCCTGGACAGACCACCGGGGAGCTGTTTTTT. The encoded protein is CASSLAPGQTTGELFF.